This TCR beta chain emerged from a study of CD8+ T cells in alopecia areata. Study details: Tofacitinib therapy took 6 to 18 months; 6 months off drug came after.

Study-wide findings and caveats: Scalp clonality and expanded CD8+ clones among the top 100 were significantly decreased by tofacitinib. Compared with normal scalp, lesional scalp had higher clonality and more expanded CD8+ clones.

The treatment here: oral pan-JAK inhibitor, 5-10 mg twice daily. The CDR3 sequence is 8 residues long. Trimming took 3 bases from V and 16 from J, leaving 7 bases between them. CDR1 is SQVTM, CDR2 ANQGSEA, per germline. Reverse transcription of extracted RNA yielded cDNA, which provided the sequencing template. The table came from immunoSEQ multiplex PCR; TCRdb's copy has only in-frame clones and leaves some out. The table lists about 190,000 clones, roughly three fifths of them singletons. To note about this clone: Its antigen is undetermined.

This rearrangement joins TRBV29-1 to TRBJ2-1; D is unclear. This TCR was sampled from a human donor with alopecia areata. Sequenced here: CD4+ T cells sorted from blood, sampled at week 4, from a patient treated with tofacitinib. As DNA, the CDR3 is TGCAGCGTTGACCTTTCTTTCTTC. Translated, it gives CSVDLSFF.